The rows below give T cell receptor beta chains drawn from one sample of a study of blood T cells in healthy people across ages. MiXCR, applied by TCRdb to the 5' RACE reads, yields one record per CDR3 protein. The sample includes about 780,000 distinct CDR3 sequences, around 24% seen only once; the top ten take 3%. In addition, the sample was reused for a study of T cells of mothers and their children.

The material sequenced was blood. The receptors were sampled from a boy between 10 and 17 years old in good health. Both conserved end residues are part of each CDR3. Each record gives: V gene, D gene, clone size, J gene, CDR3 protein, CDR3 DNA. A D gene is named only where the DNA matches it firmly. Expanded clones get a size class; other rows say once, few or many, or leave the size out.

v_call: TRBV4-1; d_call: -; clone_size: few; j_call: TRBJ2-7; cdr3_aa: CASSQVGGLSYEQYF; cdr3_nt: TGCGCCAGCAGCCAGGTAGGAGGCCTCTCCTACGAGCAGTACTTC
v_call: TRBV3-1; d_call: -; clone_size: few; j_call: TRBJ1-2; cdr3_aa: CASSQGPANYGYTF; cdr3_nt: TGTGCCAGCAGCCAAGGGCCAGCTAACTATGGCTACACCTTC
v_call: TRBV5-1; d_call: -; clone_size: -; j_call: TRBJ1-2; cdr3_aa: CASSRGGIFYGYTF; cdr3_nt: TGCGCCAGCAGCCGTGGCGGGATCTTCTATGGCTACACCTTC
v_call: TRBV7-3; d_call: -; clone_size: -; j_call: TRBJ1-4; cdr3_aa: CASSKTGRMNEKLFF; cdr3_nt: TGTGCCAGCAGCAAAACCGGCCGGATGAATGAAAAACTGTTTTTT
v_call: TRBV5-1; d_call: TRBD1; clone_size: -; j_call: TRBJ2-3; cdr3_aa: CASSYSGTASTDTQYF; cdr3_nt: TGCGCCAGCAGCTATTCCGGGACAGCGAGCACAGATACGCAGTATTTT
v_call: TRBV3-1; d_call: TRBD2; clone_size: once; j_call: TRBJ2-5; cdr3_aa: CASSPAGRVQTQYF; cdr3_nt: TGTGCCAGCAGCCCAGCGGGGAGGGTGCAGACCCAGTACTTC
v_call: TRBV5-1; d_call: -; clone_size: -; j_call: TRBJ1-1; cdr3_aa: CASSLWGALSNTEAFF; cdr3_nt: TGCGCCAGCAGCTTGTGGGGGGCATTATCGAACACTGAAGCTTTCTTT
v_call: TRBV7-6; d_call: -; clone_size: -; j_call: TRBJ2-5; cdr3_aa: CASSLVPGHGRYQETQYF; cdr3_nt: TGTGCCAGCAGCTTAGTTCCCGGGCACGGAAGGTACCAAGAGACCCAGTACTTC
v_call: TRBV28; d_call: -; clone_size: -; j_call: TRBJ2-5; cdr3_aa: CASTTPAGETQYF; cdr3_nt: TGTGCCAGCACTACCCCGGCAGGAGAGACCCAGTACTTC
v_call: TRBV10-3; d_call: -; clone_size: -; j_call: TRBJ2-7; cdr3_aa: CAVSESGSYEQYF; cdr3_nt: TGTGCCGTCAGTGAGTCAGGGAGCTACGAGCAGTACTTC
v_call: TRBV7-9; d_call: -; clone_size: few; j_call: TRBJ2-5; cdr3_aa: CASSLRLEGETQYF; cdr3_nt: TGTGCCAGCAGCTTACGACTAGAGGGAGAGACCCAGTACTTC
v_call: TRBV7-9; d_call: -; clone_size: few; j_call: TRBJ2-7; cdr3_aa: CASSPSSGWGGGEQYF; cdr3_nt: TGTGCCAGCAGCCCCTCATCCGGGTGGGGAGGCGGCGAGCAGTACTTC
v_call: TRBV7-3; d_call: TRBD1; clone_size: once; j_call: TRBJ1-2; cdr3_aa: CASSGDDRVGYGYTF; cdr3_nt: TGTGCCAGCAGCGGAGACGACAGGGTTGGATATGGCTACACCTTC
v_call: TRBV15; d_call: -; clone_size: once; j_call: TRBJ2-3; cdr3_aa: CATSKEDQGPDTQYF; cdr3_nt: TGTGCCACCAGCAAAGAAGACCAGGGGCCAGATACGCAGTATTTT
v_call: TRBV9; d_call: -; clone_size: -; j_call: TRBJ2-5; cdr3_aa: CASSVGTTEETQYF; cdr3_nt: TGTGCCAGCAGCGTAGGAACTACTGAAGAGACCCAGTACTTC
v_call: TRBV20-1; d_call: TRBD1; clone_size: many; j_call: TRBJ1-2; cdr3_aa: CSASGQGQGVYGYTF; cdr3_nt: TGCAGTGCTAGCGGTCAGGGACAGGGGGTTTATGGCTACACCTTC
v_call: TRBV29-1; d_call: -; clone_size: -; j_call: TRBJ2-1; cdr3_aa: CSVETFYNEQFF; cdr3_nt: TGCAGCGTTGAGACATTCTACAATGAGCAGTTCTTC
v_call: TRBV5-1; d_call: TRBD1; clone_size: -; j_call: TRBJ2-1; cdr3_aa: CASRGDRAGNEQFF; cdr3_nt: TGCGCCAGCAGGGGGGACAGGGCCGGTAATGAGCAGTTCTTC
v_call: TRBV30; d_call: -; clone_size: few; j_call: TRBJ2-7; cdr3_aa: CACHRRAGRSYEQYF; cdr3_nt: TGTGCCTGCCACCGTAGGGCAGGAAGATCCTACGAGCAGTACTTC
v_call: TRBV7-9; d_call: -; clone_size: -; j_call: TRBJ1-1; cdr3_aa: CASSLAITGGEAFF; cdr3_nt: TGTGCCAGCAGCTTAGCGATCACGGGGGGTGAAGCTTTCTTT
v_call: TRBV10-2; d_call: TRBD2; clone_size: many; j_call: TRBJ2-3; cdr3_aa: CASSVGLATSTDTQYF; cdr3_nt: TGCGCCAGCAGTGTCGGACTAGCGACTAGCACAGATACGCAGTATTTT
v_call: TRBV5-1; d_call: -; clone_size: few; j_call: TRBJ2-1; cdr3_aa: CASSTGFRGPNEQFF; cdr3_nt: TGCGCCAGCAGCACAGGGTTCAGGGGTCCCAATGAGCAGTTCTTC
v_call: TRBV4-1; d_call: TRBD1; clone_size: -; j_call: TRBJ1-1; cdr3_aa: CASSRTPGTGNTEAFF; cdr3_nt: TGCGCCAGCAGCCGAACCCCCGGGACAGGGAACACTGAAGCTTTCTTT
v_call: TRBV3-1; d_call: -; clone_size: -; j_call: TRBJ2-7; cdr3_aa: CASSQTVASYEQYF; cdr3_nt: TGTGCCAGCAGCCAGACAGTAGCTTCCTACGAGCAGTACTTC
v_call: TRBV29-1; d_call: -; clone_size: few; j_call: TRBJ2-5; cdr3_aa: CSADRQETQYF; cdr3_nt: TGCAGCGCTGACAGACAAGAGACCCAGTACTTC
v_call: TRBV7-2; d_call: TRBD2; clone_size: few; j_call: TRBJ2-3; cdr3_aa: CASSPGTSPDTQYF; cdr3_nt: TGTGCCAGCAGCCCCGGGACTAGCCCAGATACGCAGTATTTT
v_call: TRBV7-9; d_call: TRBD1; clone_size: -; j_call: TRBJ2-7; cdr3_aa: CASSPRDRVTEQYF; cdr3_nt: TGTGCCAGCAGCCCCCGGGACAGGGTTACCGAGCAGTACTTC
v_call: TRBV11-2; d_call: TRBD1; clone_size: -; j_call: TRBJ1-2; cdr3_aa: CASSLRTGATGTDNYGYTF; cdr3_nt: TGTGCCAGCAGCCTACGGACAGGGGCAACCGGAACAGATAACTATGGCTACACCTTC
v_call: TRBV2; d_call: TRBD1; clone_size: -; j_call: TRBJ1-2; cdr3_aa: CASSVPGQVYGYTF; cdr3_nt: TGTGCCAGCAGTGTACCGGGACAGGTTTATGGCTACACCTTC
v_call: TRBV24-1; d_call: TRBD2; clone_size: once; j_call: TRBJ2-7; cdr3_aa: CATSDFPPSGAPYEQYF; cdr3_nt: TGTGCCACCAGTGATTTTCCTCCCAGCGGGGCCCCCTACGAGCAGTACTTC
v_call: TRBV7-8; d_call: TRBD2; clone_size: -; j_call: TRBJ2-3; cdr3_aa: CASSYIAGERTDTQYF; cdr3_nt: TGTGCCAGCAGCTATATAGCGGGGGAGCGCACAGATACGCAGTATTTT
v_call: TRBV2; d_call: -; clone_size: -; j_call: TRBJ1-5; cdr3_aa: CASRLVSVQPQHF; cdr3_nt: TGTGCCAGCAGATTGGTCTCGGTTCAGCCCCAGCATTTT
v_call: TRBV20-1; d_call: TRBD2; clone_size: -; j_call: TRBJ2-1; cdr3_aa: CSAPVLAANDEQFF; cdr3_nt: TGCAGTGCCCCTGTACTAGCGGCGAACGATGAGCAGTTCTTC
v_call: TRBV19; d_call: TRBD2; clone_size: few; j_call: TRBJ2-1; cdr3_aa: CASSLGTSGPAGQFF; cdr3_nt: TGTGCCAGTAGCCTTGGGACTAGCGGCCCAGCGGGGCAGTTCTTC
v_call: TRBV11-2; d_call: -; clone_size: -; j_call: TRBJ1-1; cdr3_aa: CAVRGFRIGNTEAFF; cdr3_nt: TGTGCCGTCAGGGGTTTCAGAATCGGGAACACTGAAGCTTTCTTT
v_call: TRBV5-1; d_call: TRBD1; clone_size: -; j_call: TRBJ2-3; cdr3_aa: CASSLGGTAADTQYF; cdr3_nt: TGCGCCAGCAGCTTGGGAGGGACAGCGGCAGATACGCAGTATTTT
v_call: TRBV30; d_call: -; clone_size: few; j_call: TRBJ2-7; cdr3_aa: CAWQGEGYEQYF; cdr3_nt: TGTGCCTGGCAGGGGGAGGGCTACGAGCAGTACTTC
v_call: TRBV25-1; d_call: -; clone_size: -; j_call: TRBJ2-7; cdr3_aa: CASQKVGSMDEQYF; cdr3_nt: TGTGCCAGTCAAAAGGTAGGCAGTATGGACGAGCAGTACTTC
v_call: TRBV12-3/TRBV12-4; d_call: -; clone_size: few; j_call: TRBJ2-3; cdr3_aa: CASSLLPSTDTQYF; cdr3_nt: TGTGCCAGCAGTTTATTGCCGAGCACAGATACGCAGTATTTT
v_call: TRBV4-1; d_call: -; clone_size: -; j_call: TRBJ1-4; cdr3_aa: CASSPSKWDEKLFF; cdr3_nt: TGCGCCAGCAGCCCGAGCAAGTGGGATGAAAAACTGTTTTTT
v_call: TRBV3-1; d_call: -; clone_size: few; j_call: TRBJ2-3; cdr3_aa: CASSQDLMSTQYF; cdr3_nt: TGTGCCAGCAGCCAAGATCTCATGTCGACGCAGTATTTT
v_call: TRBV20-1; d_call: TRBD2; clone_size: few; j_call: TRBJ2-5; cdr3_aa: CSARGEGKETQYF; cdr3_nt: TGCAGTGCTAGAGGGGAGGGGAAAGAGACCCAGTACTTC
v_call: TRBV30; d_call: -; clone_size: -; j_call: TRBJ1-1; cdr3_aa: CAWGSLGQAFF; cdr3_nt: TGTGCCTGGGGTTCCCTTGGGCAAGCTTTCTTT
v_call: TRBV29-1; d_call: TRBD2; clone_size: few; j_call: TRBJ2-1; cdr3_aa: CSGTSGSGNEQFF; cdr3_nt: TGCAGCGGGACTAGCGGGAGCGGCAATGAGCAGTTCTTC
v_call: TRBV5-1; d_call: TRBD2; clone_size: -; j_call: TRBJ2-3; cdr3_aa: CASSGTSGGATGSYTQYF; cdr3_nt: TGCGCCAGCAGCGGGACTAGCGGGGGGGCCACGGGGTCCTATACGCAGTATTTT
v_call: TRBV7-2; d_call: -; clone_size: few; j_call: TRBJ1-2; cdr3_aa: CASSMTGLHTF; cdr3_nt: TGTGCCAGCAGCATGACAGGTCTCCACACCTTC
v_call: TRBV10-2; d_call: -; clone_size: -; j_call: TRBJ1-5; cdr3_aa: CASSASRGVDSNQPQHF; cdr3_nt: TGCGCCAGCAGTGCCTCGAGGGGAGTAGATAGCAATCAGCCCCAGCATTTT
v_call: TRBV6-6; d_call: TRBD2; clone_size: -; j_call: TRBJ2-5; cdr3_aa: CASSYSGLAGVETQYF; cdr3_nt: TGTGCCAGCAGTTACTCGGGACTAGCGGGGGTAGAGACCCAGTACTTC
v_call: TRBV13; d_call: -; clone_size: few; j_call: TRBJ2-3; cdr3_aa: CASSLVRGGTDTQYF; cdr3_nt: TGTGCCAGCAGCTTAGTCCGAGGGGGCACAGATACGCAGTATTTT
v_call: TRBV5-1; d_call: TRBD1; clone_size: -; j_call: TRBJ2-7; cdr3_aa: CASSPRQGAREQYF; cdr3_nt: TGCGCCAGCAGTCCCAGACAGGGGGCAAGGGAGCAGTACTTC
v_call: TRBV28; d_call: -; clone_size: -; j_call: TRBJ1-2; cdr3_aa: CASTGAGGPNYGYTF; cdr3_nt: TGTGCCAGCACCGGCGCGGGGGGGCCTAACTATGGCTACACCTTC
v_call: TRBV6-1; d_call: -; clone_size: -; j_call: TRBJ1-2; cdr3_aa: CASSVRDPRPDGYTF; cdr3_nt: TGTGCCAGCAGCGTCCGGGACCCTAGGCCCGATGGCTACACCTTC
v_call: TRBV5-1; d_call: TRBD1; clone_size: few; j_call: TRBJ2-1; cdr3_aa: CASSLLPGQQNNEQFF; cdr3_nt: TGCGCCAGCAGCTTGCTCCCGGGACAGCAGAACAATGAGCAGTTCTTC
v_call: TRBV12-3/TRBV12-4; d_call: TRBD2; clone_size: few; j_call: TRBJ2-1; cdr3_aa: CASSFGLAGSRTDEQFF; cdr3_nt: TGTGCCAGCAGTTTCGGACTAGCGGGCTCCCGGACGGATGAGCAGTTCTTC
v_call: TRBV10-3; d_call: -; clone_size: -; j_call: TRBJ1-1; cdr3_aa: CAISIGPNTEAFF; cdr3_nt: TGTGCCATCAGTATCGGACCTAACACTGAAGCTTTCTTT
v_call: TRBV11-1; d_call: -; clone_size: -; j_call: TRBJ1-6; cdr3_aa: CASSRDGNLNSPLHF; cdr3_nt: TGTGCCAGCAGCCGTGACGGAAACCTTAATTCACCCCTCCACTTT
v_call: TRBV4-3; d_call: -; clone_size: few; j_call: TRBJ1-4; cdr3_aa: CASSQGGADEKLFF; cdr3_nt: TGCGCCAGCAGCCAAGGGGGGGCAGATGAAAAACTGTTTTTT